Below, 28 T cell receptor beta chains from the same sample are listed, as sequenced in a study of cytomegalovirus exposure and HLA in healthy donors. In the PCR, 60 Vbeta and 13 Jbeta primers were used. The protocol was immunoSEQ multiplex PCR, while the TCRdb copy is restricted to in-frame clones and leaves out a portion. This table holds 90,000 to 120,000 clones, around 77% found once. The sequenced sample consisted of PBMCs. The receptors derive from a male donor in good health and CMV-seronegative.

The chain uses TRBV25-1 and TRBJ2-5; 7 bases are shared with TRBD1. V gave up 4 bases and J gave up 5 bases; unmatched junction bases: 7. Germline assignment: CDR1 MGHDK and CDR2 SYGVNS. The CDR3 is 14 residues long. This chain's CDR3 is CASSGQGVGETQYF. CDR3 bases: TGTGCCAGCAGTGGTCAGGGGGTGGGGGAGACCCAGTACTTC. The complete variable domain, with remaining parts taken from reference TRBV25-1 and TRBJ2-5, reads EADIYQTPRYLVIGTGKKITLECSQTMGHDKMYWYQQDPGMELHLIHYSYGVNSTEKGDLSSESTVSRIRTEHFPLTLESARPSHTSQYLCASSGQGVGETQYFGPGTRLLVL.

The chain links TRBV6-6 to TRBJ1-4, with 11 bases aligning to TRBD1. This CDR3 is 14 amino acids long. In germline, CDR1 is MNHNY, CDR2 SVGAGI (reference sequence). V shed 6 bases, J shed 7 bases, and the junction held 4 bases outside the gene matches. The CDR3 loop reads CASSLDRGPEKLFF. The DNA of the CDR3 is TGTGCCAGCAGCCTGGACAGGGGGCCTGAAAAACTGTTTTTT.

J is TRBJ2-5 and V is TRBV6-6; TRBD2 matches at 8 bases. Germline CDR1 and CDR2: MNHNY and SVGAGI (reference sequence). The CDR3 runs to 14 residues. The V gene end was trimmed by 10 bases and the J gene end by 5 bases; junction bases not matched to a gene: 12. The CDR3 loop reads CATTPAAGVETQYF. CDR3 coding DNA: TGTGCCACCACACCCGCAGCGGGAGTTGAGACCCAGTACTTC.

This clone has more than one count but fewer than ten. CDR3 amino acids: CASSMGQGLRGYTF. CDR3 nucleotides: TGTGCCAGTAGTATGGGACAGGGGCTTCGGGGCTACACCTTC. The chain links TRBV19 to TRBJ1-2; 10 bases are shared with TRBD1. Germline V CDR1 and CDR2: LNHDA, SQIVND (reference sequence). The CDR3 loop spans 14 amino acids. V lost 3 bases to trimming and J lost 8 bases; unmatched junction nucleotides: 6.

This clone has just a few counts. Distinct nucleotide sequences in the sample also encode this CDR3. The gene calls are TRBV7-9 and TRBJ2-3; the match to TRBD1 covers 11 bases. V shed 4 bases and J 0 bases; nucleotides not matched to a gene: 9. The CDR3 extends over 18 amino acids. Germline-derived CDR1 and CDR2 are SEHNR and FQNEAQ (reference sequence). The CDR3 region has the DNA TGTGCCAGCAGCTCCCTTGGGACAGGGGGGAAAAGCACAGATACGCAGTATTTT. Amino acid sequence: CASSSLGTGGKSTDTQYF.

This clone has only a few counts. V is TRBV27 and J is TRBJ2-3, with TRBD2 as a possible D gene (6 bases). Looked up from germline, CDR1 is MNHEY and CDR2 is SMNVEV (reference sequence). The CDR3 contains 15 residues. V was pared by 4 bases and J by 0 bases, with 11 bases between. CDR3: CASSWAGTSTDTQYF. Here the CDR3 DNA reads TGTGCCAGCAGTTGGGCCGGGACTAGCACAGATACGCAGTATTTT.

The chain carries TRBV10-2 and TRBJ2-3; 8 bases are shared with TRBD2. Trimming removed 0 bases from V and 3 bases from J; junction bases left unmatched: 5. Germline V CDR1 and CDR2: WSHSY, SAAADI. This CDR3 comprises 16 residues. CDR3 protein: CASSESTSVRTDTQYF. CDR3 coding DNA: TGCGCCAGCAGTGAGTCGACTAGCGTGCGGACAGATACGCAGTATTTT.

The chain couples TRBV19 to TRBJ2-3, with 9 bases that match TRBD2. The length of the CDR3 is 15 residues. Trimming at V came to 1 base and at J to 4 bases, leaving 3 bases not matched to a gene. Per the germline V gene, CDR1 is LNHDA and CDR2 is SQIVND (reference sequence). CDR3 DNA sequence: TGTGCCAGTAGTATAGGCGGGAGGGCCCCAGATACGCAGTATTTT. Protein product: CASSIGGRAPDTQYF. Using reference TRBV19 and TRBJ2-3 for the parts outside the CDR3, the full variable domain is DGGITQSPKYLFRKEGQNVTLSCEQNLNHDAMYWYRQDPGQGLRLIYYSQIVNDFQKGDIAEGYSVSREKKESFPLTVTSAQKNPTAFYLCASSIGGRAPDTQYFGPGTRLTVL.

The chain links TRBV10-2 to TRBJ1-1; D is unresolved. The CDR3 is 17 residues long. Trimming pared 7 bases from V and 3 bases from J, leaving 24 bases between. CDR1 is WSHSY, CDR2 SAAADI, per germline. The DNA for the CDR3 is TGCGCCAGCACCAAGGGAGGTGTCCTCATCTCGGACACTGAAGCTTTCTTT. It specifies CASTKGGVLISDTEAFF.

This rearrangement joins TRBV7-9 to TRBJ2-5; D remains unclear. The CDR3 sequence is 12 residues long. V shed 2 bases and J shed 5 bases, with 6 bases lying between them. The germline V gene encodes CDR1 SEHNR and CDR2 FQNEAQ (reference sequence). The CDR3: CASSLPLETQYF. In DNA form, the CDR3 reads TGTGCCAGCAGCTTACCCCTGGAGACCCAGTACTTC.

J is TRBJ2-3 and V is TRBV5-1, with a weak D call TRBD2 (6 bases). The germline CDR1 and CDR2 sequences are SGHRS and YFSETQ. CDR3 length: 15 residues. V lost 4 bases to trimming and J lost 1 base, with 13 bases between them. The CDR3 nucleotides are TGCGCCAGCAGCACTTCTAGCGAACGCACAGATACGCAGTATTTT. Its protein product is CASSTSSERTDTQYF.

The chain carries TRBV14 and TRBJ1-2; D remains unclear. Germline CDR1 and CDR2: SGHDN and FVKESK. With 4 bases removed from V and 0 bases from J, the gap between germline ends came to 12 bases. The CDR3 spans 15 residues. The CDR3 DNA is TGTGCCAGCAGCCCACACAGCGGATCTAACTATGGCTACACCTTC. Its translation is CASSPHSGSNYGYTF.

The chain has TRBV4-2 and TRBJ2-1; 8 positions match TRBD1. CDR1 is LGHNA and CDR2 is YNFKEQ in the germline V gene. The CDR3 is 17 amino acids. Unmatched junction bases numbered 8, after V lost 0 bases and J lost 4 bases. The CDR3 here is CASSQESGTGVYNEQFF. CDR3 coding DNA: TGTGCCAGCAGCCAAGAGTCCGGGACAGGAGTTTACAATGAGCAGTTCTTC.

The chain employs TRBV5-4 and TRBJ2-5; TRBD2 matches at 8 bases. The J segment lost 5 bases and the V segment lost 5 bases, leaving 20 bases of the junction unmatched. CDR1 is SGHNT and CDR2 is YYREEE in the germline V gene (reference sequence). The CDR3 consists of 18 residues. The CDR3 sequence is CASSPREIAVGGRETQYF. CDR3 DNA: TGTGCCAGCAGTCCCCGCGAAATAGCTGTGGGCGGGAGGGAGACCCAGTACTTC. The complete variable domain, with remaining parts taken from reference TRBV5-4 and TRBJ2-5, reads ETGVTQSPTHLIKTRGQQVTLRCSSQSGHNTVSWYQQALGQGPQFIFQYYREEENGRGNFPPRFSGLQFPNYSSELNVNALELDDSALYLCASSPREIAVGGRETQYFGPGTRLLVL.

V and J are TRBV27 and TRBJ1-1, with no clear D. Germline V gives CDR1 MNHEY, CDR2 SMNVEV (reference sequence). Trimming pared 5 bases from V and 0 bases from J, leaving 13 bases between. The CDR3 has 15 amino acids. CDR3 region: CASSPRGVMNTEAFF. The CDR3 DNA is TGTGCCAGCAGTCCCCGTGGAGTAATGAACACTGAAGCTTTCTTT.

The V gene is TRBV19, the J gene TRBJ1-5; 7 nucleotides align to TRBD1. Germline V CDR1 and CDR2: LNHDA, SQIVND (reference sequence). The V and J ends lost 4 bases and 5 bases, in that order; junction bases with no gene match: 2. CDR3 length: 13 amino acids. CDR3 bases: TGTGCCAGTAGTAGGGACAGATATCAGCCCCAGCATTTT. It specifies CASSRDRYQPQHF.

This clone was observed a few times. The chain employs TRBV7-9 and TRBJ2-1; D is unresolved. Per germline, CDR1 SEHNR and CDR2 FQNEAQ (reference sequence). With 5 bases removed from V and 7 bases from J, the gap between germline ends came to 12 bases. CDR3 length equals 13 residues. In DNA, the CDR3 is TGTGCCAGCAGCCCAACTACCATGAATGAGCAGTTCTTC. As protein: CASSPTTMNEQFF. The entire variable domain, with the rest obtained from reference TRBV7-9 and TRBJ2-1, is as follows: DTGVSQNPRHKITKRGQNVTFRCDPISEHNRLYWYRQTLGQGPEFLTYFQNEAQLEKSRLLSDRFSAERPKGSFSTLEIQRTEQGDSAMYLCASSPTTMNEQFFGPGTRLTVL.

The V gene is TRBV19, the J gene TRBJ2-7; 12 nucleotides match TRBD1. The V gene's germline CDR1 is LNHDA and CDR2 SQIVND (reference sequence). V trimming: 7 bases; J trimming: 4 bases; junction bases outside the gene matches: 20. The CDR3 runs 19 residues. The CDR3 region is CASTLYRTPGTGGFYEQYF. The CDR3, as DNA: TGTGCCAGTACCTTGTATAGGACCCCCGGGACAGGGGGCTTTTACGAGCAGTACTTC.

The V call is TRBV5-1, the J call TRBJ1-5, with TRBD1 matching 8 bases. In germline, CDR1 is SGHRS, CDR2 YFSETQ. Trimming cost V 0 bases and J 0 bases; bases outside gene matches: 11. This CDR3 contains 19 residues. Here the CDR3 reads CASSLGIGTGEYSNQPQHF. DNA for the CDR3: TGCGCCAGCAGCTTGGGGATTGGGACAGGTGAATATAGCAATCAGCCCCAGCATTTT.

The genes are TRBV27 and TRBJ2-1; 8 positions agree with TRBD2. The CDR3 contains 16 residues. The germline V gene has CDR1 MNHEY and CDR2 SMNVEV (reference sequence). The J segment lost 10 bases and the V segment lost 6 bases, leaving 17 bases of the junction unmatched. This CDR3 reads CASRLGGGRESGEQFF. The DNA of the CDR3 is TGTGCCAGCAGACTCGGGGGGGGCAGGGAAAGCGGCGAGCAGTTCTTC.

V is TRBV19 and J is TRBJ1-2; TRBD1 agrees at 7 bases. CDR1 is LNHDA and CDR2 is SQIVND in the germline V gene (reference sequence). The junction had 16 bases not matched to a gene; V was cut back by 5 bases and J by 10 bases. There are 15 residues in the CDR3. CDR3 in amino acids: CASSHITTGYMDYTF. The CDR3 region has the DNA TGTGCCAGTAGTCATATAACGACAGGGTATATGGACTACACCTTC.

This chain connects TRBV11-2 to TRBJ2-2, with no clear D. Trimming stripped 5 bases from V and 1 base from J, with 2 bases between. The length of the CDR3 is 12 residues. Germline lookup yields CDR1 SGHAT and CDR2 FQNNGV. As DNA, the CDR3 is TGTGCCAGCAGCCTGAACACCGGGGAGCTGTTTTTT. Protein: CASSLNTGELFF.

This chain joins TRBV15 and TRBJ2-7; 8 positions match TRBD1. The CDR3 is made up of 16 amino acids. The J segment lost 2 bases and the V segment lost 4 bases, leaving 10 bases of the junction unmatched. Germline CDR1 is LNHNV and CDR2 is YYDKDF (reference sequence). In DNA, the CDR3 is TGTGCCACCAGCACCCCCTCCGGGACAGGCCCCTACGAGCAGTACTTC. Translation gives CATSTPSGTGPYEQYF.

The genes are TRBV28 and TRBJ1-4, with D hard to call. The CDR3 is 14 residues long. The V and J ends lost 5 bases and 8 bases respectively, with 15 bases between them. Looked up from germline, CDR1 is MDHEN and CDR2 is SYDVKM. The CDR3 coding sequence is TGTGCCAGCAGTCCGGGAGGAGCCAAGGAAAAACTGTTTTTT. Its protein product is CASSPGGAKEKLFF.

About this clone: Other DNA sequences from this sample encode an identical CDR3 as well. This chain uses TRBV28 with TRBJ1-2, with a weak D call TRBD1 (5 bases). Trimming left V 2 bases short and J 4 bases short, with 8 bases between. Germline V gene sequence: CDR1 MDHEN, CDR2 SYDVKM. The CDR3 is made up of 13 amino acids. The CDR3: CASSLITGYGYTF. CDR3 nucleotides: TGTGCCAGCAGTTTAATAACAGGCTATGGCTACACCTTC.

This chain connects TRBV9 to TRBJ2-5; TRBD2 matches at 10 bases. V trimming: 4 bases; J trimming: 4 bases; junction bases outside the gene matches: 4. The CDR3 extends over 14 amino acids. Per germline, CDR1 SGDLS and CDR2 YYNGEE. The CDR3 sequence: CASSPGTSAETQYF. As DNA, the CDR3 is TGTGCCAGCAGCCCTGGGACTAGCGCAGAGACCCAGTACTTC.

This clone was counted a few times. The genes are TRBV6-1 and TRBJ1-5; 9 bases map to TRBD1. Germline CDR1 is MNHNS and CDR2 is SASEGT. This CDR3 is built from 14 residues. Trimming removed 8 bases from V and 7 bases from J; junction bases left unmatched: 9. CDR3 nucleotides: TGTGCCAGCCTAAGGGACAGGGTGAAGCAGCCCCAGCATTTT. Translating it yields CASLRDRVKQPQHF.

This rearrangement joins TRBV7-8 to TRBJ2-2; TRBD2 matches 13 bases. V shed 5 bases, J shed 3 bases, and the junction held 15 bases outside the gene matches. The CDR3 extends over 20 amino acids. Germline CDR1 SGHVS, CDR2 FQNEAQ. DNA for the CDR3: TGTGCCAGCAGCACACCCGGGACTAGCGGGATGGGGGACCACACCGGGGAGCTGTTTTTT. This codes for CASSTPGTSGMGDHTGELFF. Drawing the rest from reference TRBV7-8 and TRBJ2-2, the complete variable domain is GAGVSQSPRYKVAKRGQDVALRCDPISGHVSLFWYQQALGQGPEFLTYFQNEAQLDKSGLPSDRFFAERPEGSVSTLKIQRTQQEDSAVYLCASSTPGTSGMGDHTGELFFGEGSRLTVL.